This T cell receptor (beta chain) derives from a study of Ad26.COV2.S vaccination and SARS-CoV-2 variants. About the study: This donor came from the COV1001 trial of Ad26.COV2.S. Intramuscular Ad26.COV2.S at 5x10^10 or 1x10^11 viral particles. Findings and limits, study-wide: Substantial breadth in spike-specific CD8+ and CD4+ T cell responses was reportedly seen after vaccination.

Treatment denoted: roughly 18 received Ad26.COV2.S at low or high dose, single or two shots; about 5 received placebo; per-sample allocation not given. Repertoires come from day 63 after the first vaccine or placebo injection. Expressing Wuhan-strain SARS-CoV-2 spike, an Ad26 vector served as the vaccine. CDR1 and CDR2 from the germline V gene are MNHEY and SMNVEV (reference sequence). The CDR3 contains 13 residues. Trimming pared 5 bases from V and 16 bases from J, leaving 18 bases between. Only in-frame clones appear in the TCRdb table, and some are missing; sequencing was by immunoSEQ multiplex PCR. The sample contains around 300,000 clones, about 89% of which appear only once. This clone was seen a few times. Its antigen remains unidentified.

The chain has TRBV27 and TRBJ1-6; D remains unclear. This sequence originates from a person between 18 and 59 years old who received the Ad26.COV2.S COVID-19 vaccine or a placebo. Sequenced here: peripheral blood, sampled in a trial of Ad26.COV2.S vaccine versus placebo. The CDR3 reads CASSRLTNGILHF. The CDR3 nucleotides are TGTGCCAGCAGTCGGCTGACGAATGGGATTCTCCACTTT.